This T cell receptor delta chain was captured in a study of Vδ1+ human thymocytes (dated 2018 in TCRdb). For context, the study as a whole: The study characterised mRNA-level TRG and TRD CDR3 repertoires of highly purified Vdelta1+ thymocytes from young children as a data resource. The multiplex-based CDR3 amplicon strategy had previously been validated against 5'RACE-based CDR3 amplicon generation methods.

Thymic samples were depleted of alphabeta T cells, then CD3+ TCRVdelta1+ TCRVdelta2- thymocytes were FACS-sorted. A purity of roughly 97% to 99.6% was achieved for sorted Vdelta1+ thymocytes. Thymic specimens were obtained from about 8 paediatric patients, aged from about 5 days to 16 months, who were undergoing corrective cardiac surgery. The thymic tissue was dispersed, and mononuclear cells were isolated using a Histopaque-1077 density gradient. Staining used anti-TCRVdelta1 clone TS8.2, anti-TCRVdelta2 clone B6, anti-CD3 clone HIT3a and anti-TCRalphabeta clone IP26 antibodies. RNA was isolated using the RNeasy mini kit, and reverse transcription was performed with Superscript III. To generate the CDR3 amplicons, a multiplex PCR was run using pooled V-gene forward primers together with a constant-region reverse primer that carried Illumina adaptor overhangs. After gel purification, the amplicons were indexed with Nextera index primers over roughly 8 extra PCR cycles and then purified using AMPure XP beads. Sequencing of libraries was performed on an Illumina MiSeq using paired-end 250 bp reads, dual indexing and an approximately 20% PhiX spike-in. Regarding the original processing steps: FastQC was used to check read quality, and ea-utils fastq-join was used to merge TRG read pairs. Annotation of sequences was performed with IMGT/HighV-QUEST, only productive sequences with unambiguous V-gene assignment were retained, and clonotypes were defined by identical CDR3 sequence. For downstream analysis, the tools were VDJtools 1.1.1, tcR 2.2.3, Treemap and vegan Shannon diversity in R 3.4.4. Clones were re-identified by TCRdb from the public reads with CATT, and rows with the same DNA were merged. TCRdb, not the authors, supplied the V and J calls. The sample yields more than 50,000 delta-chain clones; approximately 15% were counted once. 0.5% of the sample belongs to the ten largest clones.

CDR1 and CDR2 are drawn from the germline V gene: TSWWSYY, QGS. V and J are truncated by 2 bases and 1 base respectively, leaving an intervening sequence of 17 bases. The CDR3 starts with the cysteine, ends with the phenylalanine, and has 17 residues. Only CDR3 DNA is held: 51 bases, read in frame from base 1. This clone was counted between two and nine times. Its specific antigen is unknown. No base quality information exists; no much larger clone differs at one position. Study-wide findings and limitations: The use of highly purified populations and single-cell validation was advised by the authors, since misinterpretation of bulk repertoire data could be caused by unexpected Vdelta2 sequences. Many TRG clonotypes were shared between donors (up to roughly 6.9x10^3), whereas TRD repertoires were essentially private (max about 120 shared). Because no clustering by age or sex was seen, donors were not stratified by age or sex in the analyses. Thymic TRG and TRD repertoires appeared highly polyclonal with Gaussian CDR3 length distributions, unlike oligoclonal peripheral blood repertoires. Even though sort purity was high, roughly 20% of thymic TRD sequences were Vdelta2 (and few were Vdelta3), which was not the case for the peripheral blood Vdelta1+ controls.

Material for sequencing was Vdelta1+ gamma-delta thymocytes from the thymus. The cell subset or site label of this sample denotes: FACS-sorted CD3+ TCRalphabeta- TCRVdelta1+ TCRVdelta2- thymocytes. The chain is encoded by TRDV1 joined to TRDJ1; D gene: possibly TRDD3, on 6 matching bases. The sequence was collected from a boy younger than two who had congenital heart surgery. The sequenced DNA is TGTGCTCTTGGGGAAAGTCGGGATAGGGGGTTCACCGATAAACTCATCTTT. It is translated as CALGESRDRGFTDKLIF.